The subject of this entry is one TCR beta chain. Its antigen is as yet unknown. V lost 1 base to trimming and J lost 3 bases, with 9 bases between them. Germline V gene sequence: CDR1 SGHTA, CDR2 FQGNSA. CDR3 length: 14 amino acids. The sample belongs to a study of cytomegalovirus exposure and HLA in healthy donors. Background on the study: As an earlier analysis found, roughly 180 million T cells yielded over 95 million unique TCR beta sequences. The Caucasian-associated ancestry cluster contained 75% to 85% of the approximately 400 genotyped donors. Study observations and caveats: TCR beta sequences reportedly predicted most subjects' HLA-A and HLA-B alleles accurately.

The PCR was carried out with 60 Vbeta primers and 13 Jbeta primers. Some clones are missing from TCRdb's copy, which holds only in-frame ones; the method was immunoSEQ multiplex PCR. The sample contains about 200,000 clones, roughly 78% of which appear only once. This TCR was sampled from a woman aged 25-40 years in good health and CMV-seropositive. Material: PBMCs. The chain recombines TRBV7-2 with TRBJ1-2; D is undetermined. This CDR3 reads CASSLVADYYGYTF. CDR3 nucleotide sequence: TGTGCCAGCAGCTTAGTAGCAGACTACTATGGCTACACCTTC.